This T cell receptor beta chain was recorded in a study of T cell responses to AZD1222 COVID-19 vaccine. Study observations and caveats: Spike-spanning, vaccine-associated CD4 TCRs were dominant at 160-218 and 743-854. Mostly white British, mostly female donors; authors suggested clonal diversity may be underestimated. After the peak T cell response, and only then, were repertoires sampled.

Trimming cost V 7 bases and J 5 bases, with 15 bases left between them. The germline CDR1 and CDR2 sequences are SGHTA and FQGNSA. The CDR3 length is 15 residues. The repertoire was sequenced with immunoSEQ multiplex PCR; TCRdb's copy has only in-frame clones and lacks some. The repertoire has around 78,000 clones, roughly 80% of them found once; the top ten carry approximately 2.9%. About this clone: Its antigen is not identified.

The V gene is TRBV7-2, the J gene TRBJ1-6; no clear D gene. The sequence derives from an adult in good health. The sequencing used peripheral blood, collected on day 0 of AZD1222 vaccination. The CDR3 sequence: CASTLGPGDNSPLHF. DNA for the CDR3: TGTGCCAGCACCCTGGGTCCCGGGGATAATTCACCCCTCCACTTT.